The 19 T cell receptor beta chains given below trace back to one sample, sequenced in a study of T cell responses to AZD1222 COVID-19 vaccine. The method was immunoSEQ multiplex PCR; TCRdb's version includes in-frame clones alone and lacks a portion of them. The table lists over 100,000 clones, over 75% of them singletons, with roughly 4.3% in the top ten. Sequenced material: peripheral blood, taken 28 days after the second AZD1222 dose. These receptors originate from an adult who received the AZD1222 COVID-19 vaccine.

The J gene is TRBJ2-2, the V gene TRBV2; D uncertain. Germline CDR1 reads SNHLY; CDR2 reads FYNNEI. V lost 7 bases and J lost 7, with 19 bases in between. The CDR3 extends over 15 amino acids. The CDR3 protein is CASTSDLSSVGELFF. Here the CDR3 DNA reads TGTGCCAGCACCAGCGACCTGTCATCCGTCGGGGAGCTGTTTTTT.

The chain joins TRBV24-1 to TRBJ2-1; perhaps D is TRBD1 or TRBD2 (7 bases each). Germline V gene lookup returns CDR1 KGHDR and CDR2 SFDVKD. Trimming stripped 3 bases from V and 9 bases from J, with 17 bases between. The CDR3 covers 15 residues. The CDR3 DNA follows: TGTGCCACCAGTGATGATCGACAGGGACTACCTGAGCAGTTCTTC. As protein: CATSDDRQGLPEQFF.

The chain has TRBV18 and TRBJ2-3, with 12 bases identical to TRBD2. CDR1 is KGHSH and CDR2 is LQKENI in the germline V gene. Germline trimming cut 3 bases from V and 1 base from J; bases unmatched to any gene: 2. The length of the CDR3 is 16 residues. The CDR3 DNA reads as TGTGCCAGCTCACCTCGGACTAGCGGGGGCACAGATACGCAGTATTTT. This encodes CASSPRTSGGTDTQYF.

The chain links TRBV6-6 to TRBJ2-2; D unclear. From germline, CDR1 is MNHNY and CDR2 SVGAGI (reference sequence). The CDR3 sequence is 11 residues long. The V and J ends lost 10 bases and 8 bases respectively, with 11 bases between them. The CDR3 DNA follows: TGTGCCACCCCACGTGGAGGGGAGCTGTTTTTT. Encoded protein: CATPRGGELFF.

This clone was recorded a few times. The chain combines TRBV3-1 (or the pseudogene TRBV3-2) with TRBJ1-6; D remains unclear. Germline CDR1 LGHDT, CDR2 YNNKEL (reference sequence). Trimming removed 1 base from V and 10 bases from J, with 11 bases in between. The CDR3 consists of 14 residues. CDR3 sequence reads: CASSQVREESPLHF. In DNA, the CDR3 is TGTGCCAGCAGCCAAGTTCGCGAGGAGTCACCCCTCCACTTT.

The rearrangement links TRBV9 to TRBJ2-1; the D gene is possibly TRBD2 (6 bases). Per germline, CDR1 SGDLS and CDR2 YYNGEE. This CDR3 contains 16 residues. V was cut by 4 bases and J by 8 bases, with 22 bases left in between. This CDR3 reads CASSPGGGLVDDEQFF. The CDR3 DNA reads TGTGCCAGCAGCCCGGGCGGAGGGCTGGTGGACGATGAGCAGTTCTTC.

This sequence joins TRBV12-3 or TRBV12-4 and TRBJ1-2, with a possible D match to TRBD1 (5 bases). V lost 10 bases, J lost 7 bases, and 13 bases lay in between. The CDR3 loop spans 11 amino acids. The CDR3 sequence: CATVEGSGYTF. The CDR3 bases are TGTGCCACCGTCGAGGGGAGTGGCTACACCTTC.

This clone was counted only a few times. V gene TRBV7-9 combines with J gene TRBJ1-6; weak D call: TRBD1 (5 bases). This CDR3 is built from 11 residues. Germline loops: CDR1 SEHNR, CDR2 FQNEAQ (reference sequence). Trimming removed 5 bases at V and 15 bases at J, with 11 bases between. DNA of the CDR3: TGTGCCAGCAGCCCCGGGACGGTCCTCCACTTT. Its protein is CASSPGTVLHF.

The chain carries TRBV2 and TRBJ1-3; perhaps TRBD1 as D (5 bases). The germline V gene encodes CDR1 SNHLY and CDR2 FYNNEI. This CDR3 comprises 15 residues. V lost 3 bases to trimming and J lost 3 bases, with 12 bases between them. CDR3 sequence reads: CASSDAQGSGNTIYF. In DNA, the CDR3 is TGTGCCAGCAGTGACGCGCAGGGAAGTGGAAACACCATATATTTT.

The chain joins TRBV4-1 to TRBJ1-1; D uncertain. The ends were cut back, 4 bases at V and 1 base at J, with 7 bases in the middle. Germline V CDR1 and CDR2: MGHRA, YSYEKL. This CDR3 has 13 residues. This chain's CDR3 is CASSPGANTEAFF. The CDR3 DNA follows: TGCGCCAGCAGCCCTGGCGCGAACACTGAAGCTTTCTTT.

The sample holds one count of this clone. CDR3 amino acids: CASSLQGEPQHF. The DNA for the CDR3 is TGTGCCAGCAGCTTACAGGGGGAGCCCCAGCATTTT. The J gene is TRBJ1-5, the V gene TRBV5-4; 8 bases align to TRBD1. Losses at the gene ends were 2 bases for V and 8 bases for J; bases not matched to a gene: 0. Germline CDR1 is SGHNT and CDR2 is YYREEE (reference sequence). This CDR3 has 12 residues.

This clone was observed a single time. The V and J genes are TRBV11-2 and TRBJ2-5; weak D call: TRBD1 (6 bases). Trimming left V 1 base short and J 5 bases short, with 11 bases between. Germline V CDR1 and CDR2: SGHAT, FQNNGV. The CDR3 covers 14 residues. The CDR3 DNA reads TGTGCCAGCAGCTTAGTCCACAGGGCGGAGACCCAGTACTTC. Translating gives CASSLVHRAETQYF.

The CDR3 sequence is CASSLATGGPYYEQYF. CDR3 DNA sequence: TGTGCCAGCAGCTTAGCAACAGGAGGGCCCTACTACGAGCAGTACTTC. The chain joins TRBV7-8 to TRBJ2-7; perhaps TRBD2 as D (6 bases). Between the trimmed V and J ends, which lost 0 bases and 3 bases, there was a span of 15 bases. CDR1 is SGHVS and CDR2 is FQNEAQ in the germline V gene. This CDR3 is built from 16 residues.

The chain combines TRBV7-7 with TRBJ2-1; D remains ambiguous. The CDR3 runs to 16 residues. The V gene lost 1 base and the J gene lost 2 bases, with 12 bases spanning the gap. Germline V gene sequence: CDR1 SSHAT, CDR2 FNYEAQ (reference sequence). The CDR3 DNA sequence: TGTGCCAGCAGCTTAGGTCCGACGCCGCCCTACAATGAGCAGTTCTTC. Translation gives CASSLGPTPPYNEQFF.

The chain employs TRBV14 and TRBJ1-5; D is unresolved. Trimming took off 0 bases at V and 6 bases at J, with 21 bases between the two ends. The CDR3 extends over 18 amino acids. The germline V gene has CDR1 SGHDN and CDR2 FVKESK. This CDR3 is CASSQELAGWQYGQPQHF. The CDR3 coding sequence is TGTGCCAGCAGCCAAGAACTGGCCGGCTGGCAGTATGGTCAGCCCCAGCATTTT.

The chain couples TRBV7-9 to TRBJ1-5, with TRBD1 as a possible D gene (6 bases). Germline V CDR1 and CDR2: SEHNR, FQNEAQ (reference sequence). The CDR3 loop spans 17 amino acids. Trimming cost V 6 bases and J 0 bases, with 18 bases left between them. Here the CDR3 DNA reads TGTGCCAGCAGTTGGGGGCAGGGGCTCTATAGCAATCAGCCCCAGCATTTT. Its translation: CASSWGQGLYSNQPQHF.

The count of this clone is one. This chain links TRBV19 with TRBJ1-1, with 8 bases fitting TRBD1. Trimming took 7 bases from V and 3 from J; bases not matched to a gene: 10. Germline V lookup: CDR1 LNHDA, CDR2 SQIVND (reference sequence). CDR3 size: 15 residues. CDR3 in amino acids: CASTPSGGGYTEAFF. CDR3 nucleotides: TGTGCCAGTACGCCTTCAGGGGGCGGGTACACTGAAGCTTTCTTT.

This chain's CDR3 is CASSLVAGGMETDTQYF. The DNA of the CDR3 is TGTGCCAGCAGTTTGGTGGCAGGGGGGATGGAGACAGATACGCAGTATTTT. J is TRBJ2-3 and V is TRBV27; D possibly corresponds to TRBD1 (7 bases). The CDR3 extends over 17 amino acids. The germline V and J ends were trimmed by 3 bases and 3 bases, with 19 bases remaining between them. CDR1 and CDR2 from the germline V gene are MNHEY and SMNVEV (reference sequence).

V and J are TRBV12-3 or TRBV12-4 and TRBJ2-5; perhaps TRBD2 as D (5 bases). The V and J ends lost 4 bases and 2 bases respectively, with 8 bases between them. The CDR3 spans 13 residues. In DNA form, the CDR3 reads TGTGCCAGCAGTTCGGGGTTTCAAGAGACCCAGTACTTC. Its protein product is CASSSGFQETQYF.